The rows below give T cell receptor beta chains drawn from one sample of a study of blood T cell repertoires in COVID-19. Repertoires were generated with immunoSEQ multiplex PCR, while TCRdb's copy carries only in-frame clones and drops some. The sample has over 150,000 clones, around 84% seen once. Specimen: peripheral blood. Receptors originate from a man in his fifties with active or convalescent COVID-19. CDR3s include the opening cysteine and the closing phenylalanine or tryptophan. D genes are given only for firm matches. Where a row states a size, it is once, few, many or the class of an expanded clone; other rows omit it.

CASSIEGGRNPSYEQYF	TGTGCCAGTAGTATAGAGGGGGGACGGAACCCTTCCTACGAGCAGTACTTC	TRBJ2-7	NA	NA	TRBV19
CASSSLQGPANYGYTF	TGTGCCAGCAGTTCCCTACAGGGGCCCGCTAACTATGGCTACACCTTC	TRBJ1-2	TRBD1	NA	TRBV28
CASSLVTGLAGVYEQFF	TGTGCCAGCAGCTTAGTGACAGGACTAGCGGGGGTCTATGAGCAGTTCTTC	TRBJ2-1	TRBD2	NA	TRBV11-3
CASSQIRVGTNTGELFF	TGTGCCAGTAGTCAGATCCGGGTCGGAACGAACACCGGGGAGCTGTTTTTT	TRBJ2-2	NA	NA	TRBV19
CASSTRDSLREQYF	TGTGCCAGCAGCACGAGGGACAGTCTTAGGGAGCAGTACTTC	TRBJ2-7	TRBD1	NA	TRBV7-2
CASTLYAPNSMNTEAFF	TGTGCCAGTACCCTATACGCACCTAACAGCATGAACACTGAAGCTTTCTTT	TRBJ1-1	NA	NA	TRBV19
CASRPTGTGVYTEAFF	TGTGCCAGCAGGCCAACCGGGACAGGGGTATACACTGAAGCTTTCTTT	TRBJ1-1	TRBD1	NA	TRBV27
CASSSDSGDEQYF	TGCGCCAGCAGCTCGGACAGTGGGGACGAGCAGTACTTC	TRBJ2-7	NA	NA	TRBV5-1
CASSLGPGVGYTF	TGCGCCAGCAGCTTGGGGCCAGGGGTGGGCTACACCTTC	TRBJ1-2	NA	NA	TRBV5-1
CASSEENGRAHEQFF	TGTGCCAGCAGTGAAGAAAACGGGAGGGCCCATGAGCAGTTCTTC	TRBJ2-1	TRBD2	few	TRBV6-1
CAWSVPGYEQYF	TGTGCCTGGAGTGTACCGGGTTACGAGCAGTACTTC	TRBJ2-7	NA	once	TRBV30
CASSPLTGGLEKLFF	TGTGCCAGCAGCCCATTAACGGGGGGGCTTGAAAAACTGTTTTTT	TRBJ1-4	NA	NA	TRBV7-9
CASSLDVPGSGSYEQYF	TGTGCCAGCAGCTTAGATGTACCAGGCAGCGGGAGTTACGAGCAGTACTTC	TRBJ2-7	TRBD2	NA	TRBV11-3
CASSQGDSPTEAFF	TGTGCCAGCAGCCAAGGTGACAGCCCCACTGAAGCTTTCTTT	TRBJ1-1	NA	NA	TRBV4-2
CASSLDRAVTSEQYF	TGTGCCAGTAGTCTGGACAGGGCGGTTACCTCCGAGCAGTACTTC	TRBJ2-7	TRBD1	NA	TRBV19
CASSLDSGNEQYF	TGTGCCAGCAGCCTGGATAGCGGCAACGAGCAGTACTTC	TRBJ2-7	NA	NA	TRBV7-8
CASSQDRYSYGYTF	TGTGCCAGCAGCCAAGATCGATACAGCTATGGCTACACCTTC	TRBJ1-2	NA	NA	TRBV4-2
CASSPRQGFTEAFF	TGTGCCAGTAGTCCGAGACAGGGGTTCACTGAAGCTTTCTTT	TRBJ1-1	TRBD1	NA	TRBV19